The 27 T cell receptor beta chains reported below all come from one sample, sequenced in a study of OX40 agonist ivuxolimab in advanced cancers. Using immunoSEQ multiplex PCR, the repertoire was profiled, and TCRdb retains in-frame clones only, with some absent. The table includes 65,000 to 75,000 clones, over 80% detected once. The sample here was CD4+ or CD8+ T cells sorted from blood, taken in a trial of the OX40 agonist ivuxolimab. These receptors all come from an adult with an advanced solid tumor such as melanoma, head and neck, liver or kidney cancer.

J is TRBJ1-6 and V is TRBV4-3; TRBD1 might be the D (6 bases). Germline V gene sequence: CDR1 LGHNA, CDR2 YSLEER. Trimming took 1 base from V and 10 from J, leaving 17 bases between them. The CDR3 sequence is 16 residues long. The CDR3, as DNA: TGCGCCAGCAGCCAAGTCGGGGGGGGCGTCGGCTCACCCCTCCACTTT. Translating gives CASSQVGGGVGSPLHF.

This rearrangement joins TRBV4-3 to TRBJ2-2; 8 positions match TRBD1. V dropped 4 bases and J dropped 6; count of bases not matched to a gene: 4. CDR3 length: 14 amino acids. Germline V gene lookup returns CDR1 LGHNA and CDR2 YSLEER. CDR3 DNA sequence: TGCGCCAGCAGCCCGGGACAGGCGGCCGGGGAGCTGTTTTTT. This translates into CASSPGQAAGELFF.

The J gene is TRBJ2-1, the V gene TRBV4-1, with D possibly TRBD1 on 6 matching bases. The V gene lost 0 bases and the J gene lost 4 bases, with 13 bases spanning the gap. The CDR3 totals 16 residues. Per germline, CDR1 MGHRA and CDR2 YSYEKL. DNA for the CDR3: TGCGCCAGCAGCCAAGATCTTTCGGGACATTACAATGAGCAGTTCTTC. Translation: CASSQDLSGHYNEQFF.

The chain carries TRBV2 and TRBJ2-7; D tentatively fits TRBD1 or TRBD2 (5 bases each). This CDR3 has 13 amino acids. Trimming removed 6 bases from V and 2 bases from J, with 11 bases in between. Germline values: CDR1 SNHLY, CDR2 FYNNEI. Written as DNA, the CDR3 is TGTGCCAGCAGCCCGGGGCATCCCTACGAGCAGTACTTC. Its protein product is CASSPGHPYEQYF.

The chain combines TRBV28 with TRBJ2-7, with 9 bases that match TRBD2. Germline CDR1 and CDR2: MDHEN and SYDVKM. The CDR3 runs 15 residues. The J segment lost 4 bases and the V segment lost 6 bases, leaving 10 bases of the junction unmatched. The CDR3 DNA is TGTGCCAGCAGATCGCCGGGGACTAGCAAATACGAGCAGTACTTC. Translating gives CASRSPGTSKYEQYF.

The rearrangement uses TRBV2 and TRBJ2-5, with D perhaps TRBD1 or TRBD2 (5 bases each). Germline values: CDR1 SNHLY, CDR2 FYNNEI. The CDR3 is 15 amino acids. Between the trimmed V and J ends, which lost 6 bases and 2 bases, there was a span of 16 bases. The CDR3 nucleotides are TGTGCCAGCAGCGCCGGGACGGGCCAACAAGAGACCCAGTACTTC. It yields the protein CASSAGTGQQETQYF.

The CDR3 region is CATSSPQQPQHF. Written as DNA, the CDR3 is TGTGCCACCAGCAGCCCCCAACAGCCCCAGCATTTT. The chain is built from TRBV15 and TRBJ1-5; D is unresolved. V gave up 3 bases and J gave up 7 bases, with 7 bases separating them. Germline V gene lookup returns CDR1 LNHNV and CDR2 YYDKDF (reference sequence). The CDR3 is 12 residues long.

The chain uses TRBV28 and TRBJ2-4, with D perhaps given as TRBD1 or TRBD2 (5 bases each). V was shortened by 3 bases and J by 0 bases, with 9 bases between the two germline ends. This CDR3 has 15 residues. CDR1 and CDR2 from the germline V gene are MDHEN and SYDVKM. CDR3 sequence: CASSFGTLAKNIQYF. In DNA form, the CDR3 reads TGTGCCAGCAGTTTCGGGACGCTAGCCAAAAACATTCAGTACTTC. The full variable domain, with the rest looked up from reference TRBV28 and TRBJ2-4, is DVKVTQSSRYLVKRTGEKVFLECVQDMDHENMFWYRQDPGLGLRLIYFSYDVKMKEKGDIPEGYSVSREKKERFSLILESASTNQTSMYLCASSFGTLAKNIQYFGAGTRLSVL.

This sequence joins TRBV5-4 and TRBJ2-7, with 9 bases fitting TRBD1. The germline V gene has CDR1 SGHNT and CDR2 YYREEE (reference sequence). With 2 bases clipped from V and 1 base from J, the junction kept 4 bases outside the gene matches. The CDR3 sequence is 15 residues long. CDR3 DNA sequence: TGTGCCAGCAGCTTACCGGGACAGGGATCCTACGAGCAGTACTTC. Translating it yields CASSLPGQGSYEQYF.

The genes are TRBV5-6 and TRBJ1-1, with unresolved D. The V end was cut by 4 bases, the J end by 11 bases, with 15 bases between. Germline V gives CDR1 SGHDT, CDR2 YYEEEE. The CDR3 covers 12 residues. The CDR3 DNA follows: TGTGCCAGCAGCCCAAAGCCTCGAAGCGCTTTCTTT. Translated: CASSPKPRSAFF.

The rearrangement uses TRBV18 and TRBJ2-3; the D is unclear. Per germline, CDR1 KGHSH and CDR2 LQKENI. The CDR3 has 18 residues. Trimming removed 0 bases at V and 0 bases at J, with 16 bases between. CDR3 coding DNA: TGTGCCAGCTCACCACCGGGGATTTGGGGTTCAAGCACAGATACGCAGTATTTT. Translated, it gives CASSPPGIWGSSTDTQYF.

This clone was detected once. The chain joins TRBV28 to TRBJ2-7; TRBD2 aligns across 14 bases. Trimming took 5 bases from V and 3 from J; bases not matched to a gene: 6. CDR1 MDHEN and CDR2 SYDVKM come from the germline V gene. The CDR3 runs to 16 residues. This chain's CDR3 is CASSIGTSGRFYEQYF. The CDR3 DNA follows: TGTGCCAGCAGTATAGGGACTAGCGGGAGATTCTACGAGCAGTACTTC.

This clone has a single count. CDR3 residues: CASSLAEGAGGNTIYF. In nucleotides, the CDR3 is TGTGCCAGCAGCTTAGCTGAGGGGGCAGGCGGAAACACCATATATTTT. This chain links TRBV7-2 with TRBJ1-3, with 7 bases aligning to TRBD1. The germline V gene encodes CDR1 SGHTA and CDR2 FQGNSA. The CDR3 has 16 amino acids. Trimming cost V 0 bases and J 4 bases; bases outside gene matches: 6.

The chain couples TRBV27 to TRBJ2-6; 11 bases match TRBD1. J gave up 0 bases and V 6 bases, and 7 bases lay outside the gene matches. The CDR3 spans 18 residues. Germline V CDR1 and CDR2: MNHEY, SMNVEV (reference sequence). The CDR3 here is CASRAGQGAYSGANVLTF. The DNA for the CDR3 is TGTGCCAGCAGAGCTGGACAGGGGGCTTACTCTGGGGCCAACGTCCTGACTTTC.

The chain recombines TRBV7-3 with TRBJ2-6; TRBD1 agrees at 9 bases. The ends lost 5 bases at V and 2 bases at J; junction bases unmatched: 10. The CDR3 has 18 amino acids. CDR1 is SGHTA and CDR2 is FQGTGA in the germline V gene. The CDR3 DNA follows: TGTGCCAGCAGCCGTTTGGACAGGGGTGAAACTGGGGCCAACGTCCTGACTTTC. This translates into CASSRLDRGETGANVLTF. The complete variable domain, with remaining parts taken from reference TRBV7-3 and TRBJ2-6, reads GAGVSQTPSNKVTEKGKYVELRCDPISGHTALYWYRQSLGQGPEFLIYFQGTGAADDSGLPNDRFFAVRPEGSVSTLKIQRTERGDSAVYLCASSRLDRGETGANVLTFGAGSRLTVL.

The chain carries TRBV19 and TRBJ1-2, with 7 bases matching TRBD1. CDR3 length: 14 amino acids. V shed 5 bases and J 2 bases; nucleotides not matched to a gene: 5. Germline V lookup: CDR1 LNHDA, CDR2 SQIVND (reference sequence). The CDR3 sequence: CASSPGQKNYGYTF. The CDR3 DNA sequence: TGTGCCAGTAGTCCGGGACAGAAAAACTATGGCTACACCTTC.

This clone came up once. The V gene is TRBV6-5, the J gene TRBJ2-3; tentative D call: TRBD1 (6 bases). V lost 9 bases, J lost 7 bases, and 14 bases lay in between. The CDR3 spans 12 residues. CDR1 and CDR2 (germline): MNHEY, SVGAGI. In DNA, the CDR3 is TGTGCCAGTCAGACAGGACAGAATACGCAGTATTTT. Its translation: CASQTGQNTQYF.

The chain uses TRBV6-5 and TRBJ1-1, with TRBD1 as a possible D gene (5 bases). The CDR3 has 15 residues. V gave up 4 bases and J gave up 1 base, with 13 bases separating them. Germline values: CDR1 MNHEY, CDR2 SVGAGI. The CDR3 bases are TGTGCCAGCAGTTCCCATCGTGGGGCGAACACTGAAGCTTTCTTT. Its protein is CASSSHRGANTEAFF.

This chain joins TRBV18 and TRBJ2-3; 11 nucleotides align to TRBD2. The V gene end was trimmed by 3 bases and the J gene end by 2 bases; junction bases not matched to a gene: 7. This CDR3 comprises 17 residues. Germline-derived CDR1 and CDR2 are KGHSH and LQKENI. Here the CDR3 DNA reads TGTGCCAGCTCACCCGAACGACTAGCGGGAATCACAGATACGCAGTATTTT. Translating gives CASSPERLAGITDTQYF.

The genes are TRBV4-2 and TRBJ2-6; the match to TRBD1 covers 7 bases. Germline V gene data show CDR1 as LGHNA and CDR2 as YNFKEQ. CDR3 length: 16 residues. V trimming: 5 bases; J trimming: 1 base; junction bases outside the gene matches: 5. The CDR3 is CASSSRDRSGANVLTF. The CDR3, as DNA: TGTGCCAGCAGCTCACGGGACAGATCTGGGGCCAACGTCCTGACTTTC.

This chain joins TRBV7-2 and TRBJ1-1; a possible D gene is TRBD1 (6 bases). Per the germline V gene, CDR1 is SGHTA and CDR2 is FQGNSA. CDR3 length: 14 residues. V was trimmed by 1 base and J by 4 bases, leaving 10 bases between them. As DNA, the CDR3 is TGTGCCAGCAGCTTAGGAGGGGGTGGCACTGAAGCTTTCTTT. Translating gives CASSLGGGGTEAFF.

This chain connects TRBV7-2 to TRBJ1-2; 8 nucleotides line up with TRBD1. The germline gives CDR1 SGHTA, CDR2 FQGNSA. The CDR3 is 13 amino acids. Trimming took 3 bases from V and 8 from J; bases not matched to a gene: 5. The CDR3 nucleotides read TGTGCCAGCAGCTTTTCAGGGGGCGGGGGCTACACCTTC. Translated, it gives CASSFSGGGGYTF.

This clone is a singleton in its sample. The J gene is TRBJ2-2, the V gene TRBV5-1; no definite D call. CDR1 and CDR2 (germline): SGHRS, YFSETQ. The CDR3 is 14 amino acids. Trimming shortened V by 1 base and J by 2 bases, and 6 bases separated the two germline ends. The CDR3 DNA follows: TGCGCCAGCAGCTTGCTCCCTAACACCGGGGAGCTGTTTTTT. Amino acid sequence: CASSLLPNTGELFF.

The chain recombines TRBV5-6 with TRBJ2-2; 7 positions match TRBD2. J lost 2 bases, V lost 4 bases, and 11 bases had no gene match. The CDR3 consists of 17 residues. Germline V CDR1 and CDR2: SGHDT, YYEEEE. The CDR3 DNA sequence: TGTGCCAGCAGCCCTCCGGGAGCGGGATTCAACACCGGGGAGCTGTTTTTT. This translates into CASSPPGAGFNTGELFF. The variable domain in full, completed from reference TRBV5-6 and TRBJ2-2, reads DAGVTQSPTHLIKTRGQQVTLRCSPKSGHDTVSWYQQALGQGPQFIFQYYEEEERQRGNFPDRFSGHQFPNYSSELNVNALLLGDSALYLCASSPPGAGFNTGELFFGEGSRLTVL.

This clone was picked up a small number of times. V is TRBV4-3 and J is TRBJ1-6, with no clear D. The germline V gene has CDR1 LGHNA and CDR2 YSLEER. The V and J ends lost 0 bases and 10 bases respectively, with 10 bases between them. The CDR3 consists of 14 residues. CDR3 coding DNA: TGCGCCAGCAGCCAAGACAAGGCAGGCTCACCCCTCCACTTT. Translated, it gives CASSQDKAGSPLHF.

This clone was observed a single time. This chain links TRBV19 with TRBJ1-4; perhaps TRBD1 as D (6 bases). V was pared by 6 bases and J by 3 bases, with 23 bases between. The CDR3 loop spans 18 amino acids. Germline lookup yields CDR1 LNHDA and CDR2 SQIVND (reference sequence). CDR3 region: CASRPGTINLGANEKLFF. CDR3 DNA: TGTGCCAGTAGGCCCGGGACAATCAATCTGGGGGCTAATGAAAAACTGTTTTTT.

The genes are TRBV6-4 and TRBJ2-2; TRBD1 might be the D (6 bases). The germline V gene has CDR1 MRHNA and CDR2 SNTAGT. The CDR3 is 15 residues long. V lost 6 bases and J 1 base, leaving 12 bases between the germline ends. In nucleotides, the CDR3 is TGTGCCAGCAGCCGGGACACCAGGAACACCGGGGAGCTGTTTTTT. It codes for CASSRDTRNTGELFF.